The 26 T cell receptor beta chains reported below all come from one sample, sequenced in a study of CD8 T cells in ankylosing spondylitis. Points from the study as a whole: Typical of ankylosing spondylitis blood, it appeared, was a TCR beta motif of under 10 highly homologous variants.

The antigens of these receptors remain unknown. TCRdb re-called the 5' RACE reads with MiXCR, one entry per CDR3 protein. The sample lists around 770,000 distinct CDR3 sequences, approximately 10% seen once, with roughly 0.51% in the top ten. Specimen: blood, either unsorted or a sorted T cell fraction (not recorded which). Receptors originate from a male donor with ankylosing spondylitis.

In nucleotides, the CDR3 is TGTGCCAGCAGCTTAAGGGAACTGGCCTACGAGCAGTACTTC. Translated: CASSLRELAYEQYF. J is TRBJ2-7 and V is TRBV7-8; D ambiguous. CDR1 SGHVS and CDR2 FQNEAQ come from the germline V gene. V lost 2 bases and J 2 bases, leaving 10 bases between the germline ends. The CDR3 totals 14 residues. Together with reference TRBV7-8 and TRBJ2-7, the CDR3 gives the full variable domain: GAGVSQSPRYKVAKRGQDVALRCDPISGHVSLFWYQQALGQGPEFLTYFQNEAQLDKSGLPSDRFFAERPEGSVSTLKIQRTQQEDSAVYLCASSLRELAYEQYFGPGTRLTVT.

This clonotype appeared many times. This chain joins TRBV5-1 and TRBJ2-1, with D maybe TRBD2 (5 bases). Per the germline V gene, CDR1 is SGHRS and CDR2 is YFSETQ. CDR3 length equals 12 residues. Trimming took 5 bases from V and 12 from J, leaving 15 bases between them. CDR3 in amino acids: CASSFSQEGQFF. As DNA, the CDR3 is TGCGCCAGCAGTTTTTCTCAAGAGGGGCAGTTCTTC.

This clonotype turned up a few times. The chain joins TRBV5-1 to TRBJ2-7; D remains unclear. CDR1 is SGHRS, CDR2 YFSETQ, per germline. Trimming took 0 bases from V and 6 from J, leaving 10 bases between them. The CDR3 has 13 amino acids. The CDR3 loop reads CASSLGASSEQYF. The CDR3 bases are TGCGCCAGCAGCTTGGGGGCGTCTAGCGAGCAGTACTTC.

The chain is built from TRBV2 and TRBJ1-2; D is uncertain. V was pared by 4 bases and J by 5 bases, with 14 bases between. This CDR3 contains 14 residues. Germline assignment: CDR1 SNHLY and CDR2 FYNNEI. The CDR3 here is CASSVASGPYGYTF. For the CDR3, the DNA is TGTGCCAGCAGTGTTGCTTCCGGACCGTATGGCTACACCTTC.

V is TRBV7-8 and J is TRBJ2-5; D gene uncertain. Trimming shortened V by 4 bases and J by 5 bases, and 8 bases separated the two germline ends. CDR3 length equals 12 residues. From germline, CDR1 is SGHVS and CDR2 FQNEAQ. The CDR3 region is CASSWATETQYF. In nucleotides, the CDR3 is TGTGCCAGCAGCTGGGCTACCGAGACCCAGTACTTC.

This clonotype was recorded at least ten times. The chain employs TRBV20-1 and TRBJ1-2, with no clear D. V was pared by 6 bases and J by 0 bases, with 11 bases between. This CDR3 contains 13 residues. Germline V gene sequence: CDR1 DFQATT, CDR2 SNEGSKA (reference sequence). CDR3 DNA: TGCAGTGCCATCCGGGAAGCTAACTATGGCTACACCTTC. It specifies CSAIREANYGYTF.

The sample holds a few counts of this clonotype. The CDR3 region is CAIKGQGGPYEQYF. The CDR3 bases are TGTGCCATCAAAGGACAGGGGGGACCCTACGAGCAGTACTTC. This chain links TRBV10-3 with TRBJ2-7; 10 bases fit TRBD1. The junction had 5 bases not matched to a gene; V was cut back by 7 bases and J by 2 bases. CDR1 ENHRY and CDR2 SYGVKD come from the germline V gene. The CDR3 covers 14 residues.

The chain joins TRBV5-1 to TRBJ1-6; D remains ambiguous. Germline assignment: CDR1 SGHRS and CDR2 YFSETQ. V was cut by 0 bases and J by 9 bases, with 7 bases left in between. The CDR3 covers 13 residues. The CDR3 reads CASSLVGISPLHF. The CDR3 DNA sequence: TGCGCCAGCAGCTTGGTGGGGATTTCACCCCTCCACTTT.

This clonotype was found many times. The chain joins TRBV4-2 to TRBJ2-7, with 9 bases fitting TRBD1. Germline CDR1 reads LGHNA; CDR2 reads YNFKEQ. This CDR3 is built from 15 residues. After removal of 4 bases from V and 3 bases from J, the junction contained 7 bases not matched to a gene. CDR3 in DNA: TGTGCCAGCAGCCTTAACCGGGACAGGGTCTACGAGCAGTACTTC. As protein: CASSLNRDRVYEQYF.

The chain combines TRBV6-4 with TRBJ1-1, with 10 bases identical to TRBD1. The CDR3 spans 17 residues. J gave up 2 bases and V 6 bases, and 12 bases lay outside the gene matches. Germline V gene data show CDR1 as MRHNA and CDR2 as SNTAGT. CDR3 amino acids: CASRDIADRGFNTEAFF. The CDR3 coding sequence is TGTGCCAGCAGGGACATTGCGGACAGGGGGTTCAACACTGAAGCTTTCTTT.

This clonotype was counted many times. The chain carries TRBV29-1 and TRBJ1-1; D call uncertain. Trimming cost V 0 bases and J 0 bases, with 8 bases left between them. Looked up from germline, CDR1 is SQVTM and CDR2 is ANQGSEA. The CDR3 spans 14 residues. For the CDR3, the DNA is TGCAGCGTTGAAGATCAGGTCATGAACACTGAAGCTTTCTTT. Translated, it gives CSVEDQVMNTEAFF.

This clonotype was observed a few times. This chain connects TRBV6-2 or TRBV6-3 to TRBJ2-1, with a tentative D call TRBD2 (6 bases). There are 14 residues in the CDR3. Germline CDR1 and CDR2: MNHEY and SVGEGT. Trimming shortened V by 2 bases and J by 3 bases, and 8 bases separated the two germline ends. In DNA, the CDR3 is TGTGCCAGCAGTTACGGACTACTCTACAATGAGCAGTTCTTC. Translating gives CASSYGLLYNEQFF.

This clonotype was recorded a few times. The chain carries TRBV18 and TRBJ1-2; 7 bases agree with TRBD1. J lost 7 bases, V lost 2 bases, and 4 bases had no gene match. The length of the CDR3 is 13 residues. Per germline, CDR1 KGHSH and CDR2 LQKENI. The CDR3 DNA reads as TGTGCCAGCTCACCAAGAGGGGGCAGTGGCTACACCTTC. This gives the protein CASSPRGGSGYTF.

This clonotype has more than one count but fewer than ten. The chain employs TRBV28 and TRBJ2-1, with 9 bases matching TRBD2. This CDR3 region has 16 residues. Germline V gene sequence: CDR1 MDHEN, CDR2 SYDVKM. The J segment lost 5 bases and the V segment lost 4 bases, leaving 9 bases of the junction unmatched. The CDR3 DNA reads TGTGCCAGCAGTTCATACGGGACTAGCTTTGACAATGAGCAGTTCTTC. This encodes CASSSYGTSFDNEQFF.

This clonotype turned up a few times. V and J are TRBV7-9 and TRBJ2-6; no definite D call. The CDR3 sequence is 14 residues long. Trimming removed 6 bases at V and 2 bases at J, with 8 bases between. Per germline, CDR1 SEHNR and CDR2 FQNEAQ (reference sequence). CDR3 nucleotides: TGTGCCAGCAGTCCTACGACTGGGGCCAACGTCCTGACTTTC. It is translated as CASSPTTGANVLTF.

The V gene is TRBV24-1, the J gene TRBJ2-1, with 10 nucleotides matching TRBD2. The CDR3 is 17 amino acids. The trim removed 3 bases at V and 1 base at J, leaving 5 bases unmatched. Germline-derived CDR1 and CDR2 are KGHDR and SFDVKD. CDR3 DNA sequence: TGTGCCACCAGTGATCCGAATAGCGGGGGGTCCTACAATGAGCAGTTCTTC. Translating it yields CATSDPNSGGSYNEQFF.

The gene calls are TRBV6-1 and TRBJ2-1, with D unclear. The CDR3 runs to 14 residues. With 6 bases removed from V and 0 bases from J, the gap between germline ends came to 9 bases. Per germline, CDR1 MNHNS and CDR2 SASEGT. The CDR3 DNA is TGTGCCAGCAGACCACAGAGCTCCTACAATGAGCAGTTCTTC. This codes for CASRPQSSYNEQFF.

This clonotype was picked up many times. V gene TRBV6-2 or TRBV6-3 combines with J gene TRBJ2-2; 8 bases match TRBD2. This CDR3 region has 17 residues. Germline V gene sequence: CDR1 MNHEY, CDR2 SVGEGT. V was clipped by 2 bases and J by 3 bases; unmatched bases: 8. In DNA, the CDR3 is TGTGCCAGCAGTTACCCGCCCCGAGCGGGGGACACCGGGGAGCTGTTTTTT. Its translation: CASSYPPRAGDTGELFF.

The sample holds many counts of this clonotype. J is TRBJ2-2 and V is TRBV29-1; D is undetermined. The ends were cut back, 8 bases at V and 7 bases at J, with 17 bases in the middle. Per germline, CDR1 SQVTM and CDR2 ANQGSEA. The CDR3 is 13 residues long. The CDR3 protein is CSIPWAEVGELFF. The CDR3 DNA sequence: TGCAGCATCCCTTGGGCAGAAGTCGGGGAGCTGTTTTTT.

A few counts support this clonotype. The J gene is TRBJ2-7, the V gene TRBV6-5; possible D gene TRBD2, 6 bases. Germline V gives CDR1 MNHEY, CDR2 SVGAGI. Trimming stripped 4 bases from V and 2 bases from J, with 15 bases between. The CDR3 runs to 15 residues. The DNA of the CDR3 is TGTGCCAGCAGTTCGGTCGGGAGCCCCCCCTACGAGCAGTACTTC. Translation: CASSSVGSPPYEQYF.

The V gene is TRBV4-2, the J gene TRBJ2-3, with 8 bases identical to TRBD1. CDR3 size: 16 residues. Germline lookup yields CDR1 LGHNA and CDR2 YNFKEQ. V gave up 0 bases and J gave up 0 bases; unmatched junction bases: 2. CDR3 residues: CASSQDRDRSTDTQYF. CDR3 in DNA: TGTGCCAGCAGCCAAGATCGGGACAGGAGCACAGATACGCAGTATTTT.

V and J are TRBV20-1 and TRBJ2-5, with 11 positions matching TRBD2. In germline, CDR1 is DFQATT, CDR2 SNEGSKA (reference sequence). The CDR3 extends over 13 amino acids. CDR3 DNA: TGCAAGTTAGCGGGAGGGCCCTTAGAGACCCAGTACTTC. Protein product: CKLAGGPLETQYF.

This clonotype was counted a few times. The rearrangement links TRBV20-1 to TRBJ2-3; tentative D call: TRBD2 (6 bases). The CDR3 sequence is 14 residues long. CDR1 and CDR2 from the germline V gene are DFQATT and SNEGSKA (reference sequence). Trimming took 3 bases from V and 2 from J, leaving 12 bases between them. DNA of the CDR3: TGCAGTGCTAGTGGCGGGGCCCTCACAGATACGCAGTATTTT. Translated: CSASGGALTDTQYF.

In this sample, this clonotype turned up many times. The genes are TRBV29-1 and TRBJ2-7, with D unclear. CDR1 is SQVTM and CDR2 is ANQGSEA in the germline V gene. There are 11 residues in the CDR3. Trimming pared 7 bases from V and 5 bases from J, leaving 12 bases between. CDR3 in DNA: TGCAGCGCCGGTCGTGGGGACGAGCAGTACTTC. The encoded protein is CSAGRGDEQYF.

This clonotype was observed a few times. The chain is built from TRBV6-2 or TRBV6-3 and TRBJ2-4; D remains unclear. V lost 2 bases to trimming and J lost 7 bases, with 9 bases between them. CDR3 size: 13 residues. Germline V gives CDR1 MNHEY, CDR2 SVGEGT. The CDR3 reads CASSYGTSNIQYF. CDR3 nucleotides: TGTGCCAGCAGTTACGGCACCAGCAACATTCAGTACTTC.

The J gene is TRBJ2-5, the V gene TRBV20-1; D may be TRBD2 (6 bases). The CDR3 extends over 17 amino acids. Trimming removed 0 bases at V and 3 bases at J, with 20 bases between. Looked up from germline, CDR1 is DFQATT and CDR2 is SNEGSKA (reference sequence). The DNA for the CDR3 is TGCAGTGCTAGAGACCCGTCCCATGAAATAGCGGAAGAGACCCAGTACTTC. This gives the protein CSARDPSHEIAEETQYF.